Listed below are T cell receptor beta chains from one sample, sequenced in a study of immune evolution from preneoplasia to lung adenocarcinoma. The method was immunoSEQ multiplex PCR; TCRdb's version includes in-frame clones alone and lacks a portion of them. This table has some 3,700 clones, 82% appearing once. Sequencing input: FFPE invasive lung adenocarcinoma tissue. These receptors all stem from a person aged 65-85 years with invasive lung adenocarcinoma. CDR3s include the opening cysteine and the closing phenylalanine or tryptophan. Each record gives: V gene, D gene, clone size, J gene, CDR3 protein, CDR3 DNA. D genes are given only for firm matches. Some rows have no size entry. The others give once, few or many, or a class for an expanded clone.

v_call: TRBV6-5
d_call: NA
clone_size: NA
j_call: TRBJ2-7
cdr3_aa: CASSYSGGEQYF
cdr3_nt: TGTGCCAGCAGTTACTCCGGGGGCGAGCAGTACTTC

v_call: TRBV4-1
d_call: NA
clone_size: once
j_call: TRBJ1-1
cdr3_aa: CASSHSQFDTEAFF
cdr3_nt: TGCGCCAGCAGCCATAGTCAATTTGACACTGAAGCTTTCTTT

v_call: TRBV7-2
d_call: NA
clone_size: NA
j_call: TRBJ1-1
cdr3_aa: CASSLGGTAFF
cdr3_nt: TGTGCCAGCAGCTTGGGGGGTACAGCTTTCTTT

v_call: TRBV28
d_call: NA
clone_size: NA
j_call: TRBJ2-7
cdr3_aa: CASSFPAPGALKNEQYF
cdr3_nt: TGTGCCAGCAGTTTCCCGGCCCCGGGGGCGCTTAAGAACGAGCAGTACTTC

v_call: TRBV6-5
d_call: NA
clone_size: once
j_call: TRBJ2-2
cdr3_aa: CASRAGTSNTGELFF
cdr3_nt: TGTGCCAGCAGGGCCGGGACTTCGAACACCGGGGAGCTGTTTTTT

v_call: TRBV19
d_call: NA
clone_size: NA
j_call: TRBJ1-6
cdr3_aa: CASSIRQDSSYNSPLHF
cdr3_nt: TGTGCCAGTAGTATCCGACAGGATAGCTCCTATAATTCACCCCTCCACTTT

v_call: TRBV5-4
d_call: TRBD2
clone_size: NA
j_call: TRBJ2-2
cdr3_aa: CASSTAGTRGELFF
cdr3_nt: TGTGCCAGCAGCACAGCCGGGACTAGGGGGGAGCTGTTTTTT

v_call: TRBV5-1
d_call: TRBD1
clone_size: NA
j_call: TRBJ2-7
cdr3_aa: CASSLGGQSSYKQYF
cdr3_nt: TGCGCCAGCAGCTTGGGGGGACAGAGCTCCTACAAGCAGTACTTC

v_call: TRBV11-3
d_call: NA
clone_size: NA
j_call: TRBJ2-7
cdr3_aa: CASSLGSTEGSEQYF
cdr3_nt: TGTGCCAGCAGCCTCGGTAGTACGGAGGGGAGCGAGCAGTACTTC

v_call: TRBV9
d_call: NA
clone_size: NA
j_call: TRBJ2-1
cdr3_aa: CASSVGQGRDEQFF
cdr3_nt: TGTGCCAGCAGCGTCGGGCAGGGGAGGGATGAGCAGTTCTTC

v_call: TRBV2
d_call: TRBD1
clone_size: once
j_call: TRBJ2-5
cdr3_aa: CASRADRGGETQYF
cdr3_nt: TGTGCCAGCAGGGCCGACAGGGGGGGCGAGACCCAGTACTTC

v_call: TRBV28
d_call: TRBD1
clone_size: NA
j_call: TRBJ2-7
cdr3_aa: CASRRTGGNSYEQYF
cdr3_nt: TGTGCCAGCAGACGGACAGGGGGAAACTCCTACGAGCAGTACTTC

v_call: TRBV27
d_call: TRBD1
clone_size: NA
j_call: TRBJ2-1
cdr3_aa: CASSFPSGTGNYNEQFF
cdr3_nt: TGTGCCAGCAGTTTTCCTTCCGGGACAGGGAACTACAATGAGCAGTTCTTC

v_call: TRBV28
d_call: NA
clone_size: NA
j_call: TRBJ1-5
cdr3_aa: CASSRQDSNQPQHF
cdr3_nt: TGTGCCAGCAGTCGACAGGATAGCAATCAGCCCCAGCATTTT

v_call: TRBV4-1
d_call: NA
clone_size: few
j_call: TRBJ1-2
cdr3_aa: CASSQDPVNYGYTF
cdr3_nt: TGCGCCAGCAGCCAAGATCCGGTAAACTATGGCTACACCTTC

v_call: TRBV9
d_call: NA
clone_size: NA
j_call: TRBJ2-1
cdr3_aa: CASSVGRGNEQFF
cdr3_nt: TGTGCCAGCAGCGTAGGGCGGGGCAATGAGCAGTTCTTC

v_call: TRBV20-1
d_call: NA
clone_size: NA
j_call: TRBJ1-2
cdr3_aa: CNGHGPYGYTF
cdr3_nt: TGCAATGGGCACGGACCCTATGGCTACACCTTC

v_call: TRBV6-6
d_call: NA
clone_size: NA
j_call: TRBJ2-7
cdr3_aa: CASNLASDNEQYF
cdr3_nt: TGTGCCAGCAATCTAGCATCAGACAACGAGCAGTACTTC

v_call: TRBV6-6
d_call: NA
clone_size: NA
j_call: TRBJ2-7
cdr3_aa: CASSYVGDEQYF
cdr3_nt: TGTGCCAGCAGTTACGTAGGGGACGAGCAGTACTTC

v_call: TRBV7-2
d_call: TRBD2
clone_size: NA
j_call: TRBJ2-1
cdr3_aa: CASSLAGLAGAREQFF
cdr3_nt: TGTGCCAGCAGCTTAGCAGGACTAGCGGGAGCGCGTGAGCAGTTCTTC

v_call: TRBV5-1
d_call: NA
clone_size: NA
j_call: TRBJ1-2
cdr3_aa: CASSWEGSANYGYTF
cdr3_nt: TGCGCCAGCAGCTGGGAGGGGTCGGCTAACTATGGCTACACCTTC

v_call: TRBV27
d_call: NA
clone_size: NA
j_call: TRBJ1-3
cdr3_aa: CASSFRSGNTIYF
cdr3_nt: TGTGCCAGCAGTTTCCGGTCTGGAAACACCATATATTTT

v_call: TRBV5-1
d_call: NA
clone_size: NA
j_call: TRBJ2-1
cdr3_aa: CASGEDLTYNEQFF
cdr3_nt: TGCGCCAGCGGCGAGGACTTAACCTACAATGAGCAGTTCTTC

v_call: TRBV9
d_call: NA
clone_size: NA
j_call: TRBJ2-1
cdr3_aa: CASSAYAASYNEQFF
cdr3_nt: TGTGCCAGCAGCGCTTACGCGGCCTCCTACAATGAGCAGTTCTTC

v_call: TRBV18
d_call: TRBD1
clone_size: NA
j_call: TRBJ2-2
cdr3_aa: CASSRDRGTGELFF
cdr3_nt: TGTGCCAGCTCTCGGGACAGAGGTACCGGGGAGCTGTTTTTT

v_call: TRBV28
d_call: NA
clone_size: NA
j_call: TRBJ2-4
cdr3_aa: CASRSGGLGGKNIQYF
cdr3_nt: TGTGCCAGCAGGTCCGGGGGATTGGGGGGAAAAAACATTCAGTACTTC

v_call: TRBV30
d_call: NA
clone_size: NA
j_call: TRBJ2-1
cdr3_aa: CAWSPGHEQFF
cdr3_nt: TGTGCCTGGAGTCCCGGGCATGAGCAGTTCTTC

v_call: TRBV27
d_call: TRBD1
clone_size: NA
j_call: TRBJ2-7
cdr3_aa: CASSTRDRGHEQYF
cdr3_nt: TGTGCCAGCAGTACCCGGGACAGGGGCCACGAGCAGTACTTC

v_call: TRBV19
d_call: TRBD2
clone_size: NA
j_call: TRBJ2-3
cdr3_aa: CATAVSGRWDTQYF
cdr3_nt: TGTGCCACGGCTGTTAGCGGGAGGTGGGATACGCAGTATTTT

v_call: TRBV11-2
d_call: TRBD2
clone_size: once
j_call: TRBJ2-3
cdr3_aa: CASSNSGTDTQYF
cdr3_nt: TGTGCCAGCAGCAATAGCGGGACGGATACGCAGTATTTT

v_call: TRBV20-1
d_call: NA
clone_size: NA
j_call: TRBJ1-1
cdr3_aa: CSAETNTEAFF
cdr3_nt: TGCAGTGCCGAGACAAACACTGAAGCTTTCTTT

v_call: TRBV11-2
d_call: NA
clone_size: few
j_call: TRBJ2-5
cdr3_aa: CASTQLIIGTQYF
cdr3_nt: TGTGCCAGCACCCAGCTGATTATAGGGACCCAGTACTTC

v_call: TRBV30
d_call: NA
clone_size: NA
j_call: TRBJ2-1
cdr3_aa: CAWRSQSYNEQFF
cdr3_nt: TGTGCCTGGAGGTCCCAATCCTACAATGAGCAGTTCTTC

v_call: TRBV2
d_call: NA
clone_size: NA
j_call: TRBJ1-2
cdr3_aa: CASSDSNTGYTF
cdr3_nt: TGTGCCAGCAGTGACAGCAATACTGGCTACACCTTC

v_call: TRBV2
d_call: TRBD2
clone_size: NA
j_call: TRBJ2-5
cdr3_aa: CASSGGSGRAETQYF
cdr3_nt: TGTGCCAGCAGTGGGGGTAGCGGGAGGGCGGAGACCCAGTACTTC

v_call: TRBV11-2
d_call: TRBD1
clone_size: NA
j_call: TRBJ2-7
cdr3_aa: CASSFTGAQGEQYF
cdr3_nt: TGTGCCAGCAGCTTTACAGGGGCCCAGGGCGAGCAGTACTTC

v_call: TRBV11-2
d_call: NA
clone_size: NA
j_call: TRBJ1-2
cdr3_aa: CASSLVRYYGYTF
cdr3_nt: TGTGCCAGCAGCTTAGTGAGGTACTATGGCTACACCTTC

v_call: TRBV28
d_call: NA
clone_size: NA
j_call: TRBJ1-1
cdr3_aa: CASSFGRKNTEAFF
cdr3_nt: TGTGCCAGCAGTTTCGGCAGGAAAAACACTGAAGCTTTCTTT

v_call: TRBV9
d_call: NA
clone_size: NA
j_call: TRBJ1-2
cdr3_aa: CASSPIGIEQSGYTF
cdr3_nt: TGTGCCAGCAGCCCGATCGGGATAGAACAGAGTGGCTACACCTTC

v_call: TRBV6-1
d_call: TRBD1
clone_size: NA
j_call: TRBJ1-2
cdr3_aa: CASTRQGYYGYTF
cdr3_nt: TGTGCCAGCACCAGACAGGGCTACTATGGCTACACCTTC

v_call: TRBV7-8
d_call: NA
clone_size: NA
j_call: TRBJ2-1
cdr3_aa: CASSLGEMGAGGSYNEQFF
cdr3_nt: TGTGCCAGCAGCTTAGGGGAGATGGGGGCGGGTGGGTCCTACAATGAGCAGTTCTTC